This T cell receptor beta chain was captured by sequencing in a study of lymphopenia after photon versus proton radiotherapy. This clone was seen more than once but under ten times. No antigen is known for it. This CDR3 is built from 18 residues. The ends were cut back, 5 bases at V and 1 base at J, with 23 bases in the middle. CDR1 MDHEN and CDR2 SYDVKM come from the germline V gene. Produced via immunoSEQ multiplex PCR; TCRdb's table is partial and in-frame only. The table includes tens of thousands of clones, about 86% detected once. Findings of the study overall: In patients who died, overall survival fell as post-nadir TCR diversity dropped more. Under photons, naive T cells and diversity fell while effector/memory populations rose.

This TCR was sampled from a man in his 60s with pancreatic cancer. Sample: peripheral blood, taken from a patient treated with proton-based radiotherapy. V gene TRBV28 combines with J gene TRBJ1-2; D remains ambiguous. CDR3 residues: CASSPPPPRVGSNYGYTF. CDR3 sequence (DNA): TGTGCCAGCAGTCCCCCGCCCCCCCGCGTGGGCAGTAACTATGGCTACACCTTC.